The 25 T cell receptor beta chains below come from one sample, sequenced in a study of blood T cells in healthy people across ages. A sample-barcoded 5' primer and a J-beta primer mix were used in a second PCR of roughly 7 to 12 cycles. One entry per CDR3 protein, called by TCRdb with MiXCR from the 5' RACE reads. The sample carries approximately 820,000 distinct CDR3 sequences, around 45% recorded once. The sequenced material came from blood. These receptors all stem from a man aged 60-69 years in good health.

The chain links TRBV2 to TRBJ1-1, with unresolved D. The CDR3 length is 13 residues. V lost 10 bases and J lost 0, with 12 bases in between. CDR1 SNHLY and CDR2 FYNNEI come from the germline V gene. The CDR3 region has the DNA TGTGCCACAGGATGGGGAATGAACACTGAAGCTTTCTTT. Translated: CATGWGMNTEAFF.

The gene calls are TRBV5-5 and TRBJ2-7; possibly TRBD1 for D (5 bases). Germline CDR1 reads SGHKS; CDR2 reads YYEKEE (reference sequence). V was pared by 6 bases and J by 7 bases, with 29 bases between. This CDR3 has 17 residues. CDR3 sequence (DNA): TGTGCCAGCACCCGGCGTGACAGCTCCAGCTCCTACAATGAGCAGTACTTC. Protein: CASTRRDSSSSYNEQYF.

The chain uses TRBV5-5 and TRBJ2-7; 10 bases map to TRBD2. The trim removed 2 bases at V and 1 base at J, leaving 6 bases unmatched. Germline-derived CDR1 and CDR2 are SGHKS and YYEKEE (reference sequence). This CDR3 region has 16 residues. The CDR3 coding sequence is TGTGCCAGCAGCTTCCTAGCGGGGGCCCCATCCTACGAGCAGTACTTC. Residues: CASSFLAGAPSYEQYF.

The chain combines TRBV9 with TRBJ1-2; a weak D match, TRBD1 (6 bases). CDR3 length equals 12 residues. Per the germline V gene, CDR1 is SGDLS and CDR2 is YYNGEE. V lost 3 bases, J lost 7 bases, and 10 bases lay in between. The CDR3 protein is CASSADRCGYTF. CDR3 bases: TGTGCCAGCAGCGCGGACAGATGTGGCTACACCTTC.

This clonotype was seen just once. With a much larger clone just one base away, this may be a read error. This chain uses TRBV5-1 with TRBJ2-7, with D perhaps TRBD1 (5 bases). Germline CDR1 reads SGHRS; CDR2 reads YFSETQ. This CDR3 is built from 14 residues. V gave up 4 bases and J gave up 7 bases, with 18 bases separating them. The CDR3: CASSAGQGYNEQYF. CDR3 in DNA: TGCGCCAGCAGCGCCGGGCAGGGCTACAATGAGCAGTACTTC. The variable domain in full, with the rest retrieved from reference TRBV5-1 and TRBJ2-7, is KAGVTQTPRYLIKTRGQQVTLSCSPISGHRSVSWYQQTPGQGLQFLFEYFSETQRNKGNFPGRFSGRQFSNSRSEMNVSTLELGDSALYLCASSAGQGYNEQYFGPGTRLTVT.

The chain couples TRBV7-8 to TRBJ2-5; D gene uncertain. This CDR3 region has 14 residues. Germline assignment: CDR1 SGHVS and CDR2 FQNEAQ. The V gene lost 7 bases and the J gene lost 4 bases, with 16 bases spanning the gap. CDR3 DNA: TGTGCCAGCAACCCTTCTACTATAAGAGAGACCCAGTACTTC. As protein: CASNPSTIRETQYF.

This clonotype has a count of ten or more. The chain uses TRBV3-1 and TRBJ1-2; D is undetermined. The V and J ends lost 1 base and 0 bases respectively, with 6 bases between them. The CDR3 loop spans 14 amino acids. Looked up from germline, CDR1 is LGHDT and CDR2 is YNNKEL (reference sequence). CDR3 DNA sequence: TGTGCCAGCAGCCAAGGAAGGGCTAACTATGGCTACACCTTC. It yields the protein CASSQGRANYGYTF.

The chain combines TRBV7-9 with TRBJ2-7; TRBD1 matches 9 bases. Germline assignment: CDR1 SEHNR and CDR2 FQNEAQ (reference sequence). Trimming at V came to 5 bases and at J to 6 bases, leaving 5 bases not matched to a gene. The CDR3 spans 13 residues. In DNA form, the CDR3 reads TGTGCCAGCAGCAAACAGGGGGCAAGCGAGCAGTACTTC. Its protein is CASSKQGASEQYF.

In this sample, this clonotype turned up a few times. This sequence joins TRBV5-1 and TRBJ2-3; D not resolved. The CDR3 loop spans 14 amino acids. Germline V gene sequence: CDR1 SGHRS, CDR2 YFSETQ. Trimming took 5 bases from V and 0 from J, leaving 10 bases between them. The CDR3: CASRRTDSTDTQYF. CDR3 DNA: TGCGCCAGCAGGCGGACGGATAGCACAGATACGCAGTATTTT.

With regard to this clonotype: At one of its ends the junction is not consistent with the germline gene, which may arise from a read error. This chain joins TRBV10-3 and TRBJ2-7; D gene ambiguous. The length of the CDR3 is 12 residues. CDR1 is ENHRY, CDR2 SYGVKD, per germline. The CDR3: CTIRDNSYEQYF. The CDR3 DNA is TGTACCATCAGAGATAACTCCTACGAGCAGTACTTC.

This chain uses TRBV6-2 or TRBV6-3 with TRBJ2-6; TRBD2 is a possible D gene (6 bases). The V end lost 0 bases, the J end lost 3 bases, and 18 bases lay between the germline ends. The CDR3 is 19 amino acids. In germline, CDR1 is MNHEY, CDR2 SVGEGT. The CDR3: CASSYSRPGLKGGANVLTF. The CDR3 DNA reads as TGTGCCAGCAGTTACTCTCGTCCAGGACTAAAGGGTGGGGCCAACGTCCTGACTTTC.

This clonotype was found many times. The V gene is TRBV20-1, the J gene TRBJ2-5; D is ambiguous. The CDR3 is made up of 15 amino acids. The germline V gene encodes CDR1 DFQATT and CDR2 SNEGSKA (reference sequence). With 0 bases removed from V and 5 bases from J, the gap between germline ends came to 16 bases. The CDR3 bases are TGCAGTGCTAGAGATCTAGTGGTACCCATGGAGACCCAGTACTTC. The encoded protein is CSARDLVVPMETQYF.

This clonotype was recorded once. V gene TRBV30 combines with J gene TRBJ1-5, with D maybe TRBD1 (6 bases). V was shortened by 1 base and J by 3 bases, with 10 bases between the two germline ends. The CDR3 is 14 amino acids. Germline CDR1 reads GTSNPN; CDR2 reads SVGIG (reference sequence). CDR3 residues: CAWSEGGINQPQHF. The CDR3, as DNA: TGTGCCTGGAGTGAGGGGGGCATCAATCAGCCCCAGCATTTT.

CDR3: CASSLGDKRIQYF. Here the CDR3 DNA reads TGCGCCAGCAGCTTAGGGGATAAGCGAATTCAGTACTTC. The chain combines TRBV5-1 with TRBJ2-7; weak D call: TRBD1 (5 bases). The CDR3 sequence is 13 residues long. Germline CDR1 SGHRS, CDR2 YFSETQ. Between the trimmed V and J ends, which lost 2 bases and 10 bases, there was a span of 16 bases.

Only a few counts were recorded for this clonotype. The DNA of the CDR3 is TGCAGCGTTGAGGGTACAGGGTCTGGCTACACCTTC. Encoded protein: CSVEGTGSGYTF. The chain recombines TRBV29-1 with TRBJ1-2; D possibly corresponds to TRBD1 (6 bases). The germline gives CDR1 SQVTM, CDR2 ANQGSEA. CDR3 length equals 12 residues. The V end was cut by 3 bases, the J end by 7 bases, with 12 bases between. Full variable domain (remainder filled in from reference TRBV29-1 and TRBJ1-2): SAVISQKPSRDICQRGTSLTIQCQVDSQVTMMFWYRQQPGQSLTLIATANQGSEATYESGFVIDKFPISRPNLTFSTLTVSNMSPEDSSIYLCSVEGTGSGYTFGSGTRLTVV.

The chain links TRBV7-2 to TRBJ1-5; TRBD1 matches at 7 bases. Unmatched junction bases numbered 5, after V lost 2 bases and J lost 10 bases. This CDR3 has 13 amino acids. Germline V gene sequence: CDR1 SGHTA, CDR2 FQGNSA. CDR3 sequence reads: CASSLPGGHPQHF. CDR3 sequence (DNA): TGTGCCAGCAGCTTACCAGGGGGACATCCCCAGCATTTT.

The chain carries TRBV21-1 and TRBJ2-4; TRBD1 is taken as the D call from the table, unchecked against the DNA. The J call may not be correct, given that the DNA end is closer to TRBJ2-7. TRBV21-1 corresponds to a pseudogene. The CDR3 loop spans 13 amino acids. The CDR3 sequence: CASRGVGPYEQYF. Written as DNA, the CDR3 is TGTGCCAGCAGAGGGGTCGGTCCCTACGAGCAGTACTTC.

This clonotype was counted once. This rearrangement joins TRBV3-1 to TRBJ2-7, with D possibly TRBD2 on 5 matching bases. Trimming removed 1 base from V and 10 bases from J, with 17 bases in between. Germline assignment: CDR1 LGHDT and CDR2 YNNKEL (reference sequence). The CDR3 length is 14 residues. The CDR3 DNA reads TGTGCCAGCAGCCAAGTAGAGCGGATCGAGACTCAGTACTTC. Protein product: CASSQVERIETQYF.

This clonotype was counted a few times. The CDR3 sequence: CSASAARRANYGYTF. The CDR3 DNA reads TGCAGTGCTAGCGCAGCACGGAGAGCTAACTATGGCTACACCTTC. The rearrangement links TRBV20-1 to TRBJ1-2; no clear D. Germline assignment: CDR1 DFQATT and CDR2 SNEGSKA (reference sequence). The CDR3 is 15 amino acids. V lost 3 bases to trimming and J lost 0 bases, with 14 bases between them.

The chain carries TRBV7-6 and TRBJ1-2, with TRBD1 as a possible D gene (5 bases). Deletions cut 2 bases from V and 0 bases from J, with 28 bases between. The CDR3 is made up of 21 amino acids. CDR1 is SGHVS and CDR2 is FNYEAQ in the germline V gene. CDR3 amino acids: CASSLSWGNLRPGLANYGYTF. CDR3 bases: TGTGCCAGCAGCTTATCGTGGGGGAACCTACGGCCGGGGTTAGCTAACTATGGCTACACCTTC.

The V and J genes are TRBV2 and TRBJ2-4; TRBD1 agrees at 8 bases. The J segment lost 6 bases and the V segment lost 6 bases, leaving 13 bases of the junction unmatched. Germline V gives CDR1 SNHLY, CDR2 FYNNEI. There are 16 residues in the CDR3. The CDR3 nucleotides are TGTGCCAGCAGCCGCGGGGCAGGGGGCGGCGGAAACATTCAGTACTTC. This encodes CASSRGAGGGGNIQYF.

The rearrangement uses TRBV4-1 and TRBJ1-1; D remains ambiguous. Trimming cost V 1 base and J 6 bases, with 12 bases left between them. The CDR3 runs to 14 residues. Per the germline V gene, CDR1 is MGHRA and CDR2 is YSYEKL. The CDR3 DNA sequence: TGCGCCAGCAGCCAAGTCCTAGTGGACGCTGAAGCTTTCTTT. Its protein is CASSQVLVDAEAFF.

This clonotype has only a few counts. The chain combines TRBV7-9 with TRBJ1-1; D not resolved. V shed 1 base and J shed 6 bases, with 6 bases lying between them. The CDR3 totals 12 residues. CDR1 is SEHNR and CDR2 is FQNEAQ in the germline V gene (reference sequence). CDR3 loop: CASSLVAPEAFF. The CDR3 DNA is TGTGCCAGCAGCTTAGTTGCTCCTGAAGCTTTCTTT. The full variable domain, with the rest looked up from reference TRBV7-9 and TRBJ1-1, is DTGVSQNPRHKITKRGQNVTFRCDPISEHNRLYWYRQTLGQGPEFLTYFQNEAQLEKSRLLSDRFSAERPKGSFSTLEIQRTEQGDSAMYLCASSLVAPEAFFGQGTRLTVV.

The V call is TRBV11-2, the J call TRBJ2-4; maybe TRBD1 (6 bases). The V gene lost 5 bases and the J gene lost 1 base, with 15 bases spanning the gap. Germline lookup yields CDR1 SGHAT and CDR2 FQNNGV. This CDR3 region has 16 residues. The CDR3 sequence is CASSPLRGWAKNIQYF. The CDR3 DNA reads TGTGCCAGCAGCCCCCTCAGGGGATGGGCCAAAAACATTCAGTACTTC.

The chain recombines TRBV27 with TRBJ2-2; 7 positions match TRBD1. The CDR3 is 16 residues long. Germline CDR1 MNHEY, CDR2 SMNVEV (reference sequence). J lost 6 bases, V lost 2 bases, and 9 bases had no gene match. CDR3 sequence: CASSLETGVGAGELFF. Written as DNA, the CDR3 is TGTGCCAGCAGTTTAGAAACAGGGGTAGGGGCCGGGGAGCTGTTTTTT.